Below are 11 T cell receptor beta chains sequenced from a single sample in a study of OX40 agonist ivuxolimab in advanced cancers. Method: immunoSEQ multiplex PCR; TCRdb's copy keeps in-frame clones and lacks some. This repertoire shows fewer than 70,000 clones, under 95% found once; its top ten account for 0.44%. The source material was CD4+ or CD8+ T cells sorted from blood, sampled in a trial of the OX40 agonist ivuxolimab. The receptor source for this set is an adult with an advanced solid tumor such as melanoma, head and neck, liver or kidney cancer.

The V and J genes are TRBV10-3 and TRBJ2-2; D is possibly TRBD2 (6 bases). This CDR3 comprises 16 residues. V dropped 4 bases and J dropped 5 bases, with 17 bases sitting between them. Germline loops: CDR1 ENHRY, CDR2 SYGVKD. The DNA for the CDR3 is TGTGCCATCAGTGGGGCCGGGAGTCGTTTGACCGGGGAGCTGTTTTTT. Protein: CAISGAGSRLTGELFF.

This clone was found a few times. The J gene is TRBJ2-7, the V gene TRBV30; D is possibly TRBD1 or TRBD2 (5 bases each). The germline V gene has CDR1 GTSNPN and CDR2 SVGIG (reference sequence). The V end was cut by 3 bases, the J end by 5 bases, with 23 bases between. CDR3 size: 16 residues. In DNA, the CDR3 is TGTGCCTGGAGAGGTCGGGGCATAGGATTTTACGACGAGCAGTACTTC. Its protein product is CAWRGRGIGFYDEQYF.

V is TRBV19 and J is TRBJ2-7; D possibly corresponds to TRBD2 (5 bases). Germline V gene lookup returns CDR1 LNHDA and CDR2 SQIVND (reference sequence). The CDR3 extends over 13 amino acids. Trimming took off 4 bases at V and 6 bases at J, with 13 bases between the two ends. CDR3 sequence: CASSKLGSVEQYF. The DNA of the CDR3 is TGTGCCAGTAGTAAACTAGGGAGTGTCGAGCAGTACTTC.

This chain uses TRBV9 with TRBJ2-1; 9 bases align to TRBD2. With 3 bases clipped from V and 0 bases from J, the junction kept 1 base outside the gene matches. The CDR3 is 15 amino acids. Germline V gene sequence: CDR1 SGDLS, CDR2 YYNGEE. The CDR3 DNA is TGTGCCAGCAGCGATAGCGGGAGCTCCTACAATGAGCAGTTCTTC. Its translation is CASSDSGSSYNEQFF.

The chain carries TRBV13 and TRBJ1-2; D gene ambiguous. Germline V CDR1 and CDR2: PRHDT, FYEKMQ (reference sequence). This CDR3 contains 16 residues. V lost 2 bases and J 2 bases, leaving 15 bases between the germline ends. The CDR3 bases are TGTGCCAGCAGCTTAATGCTAGGTCCCCGAAACTATGGCTACACCTTC. It codes for CASSLMLGPRNYGYTF.

This rearrangement joins TRBV28 to TRBJ2-1, with 11 bases identical to TRBD2. V shed 7 bases and J 9 bases; nucleotides not matched to a gene: 5. The germline CDR1 and CDR2 sequences are MDHEN and SYDVKM. This CDR3 has 13 residues. In DNA, the CDR3 is TGTGCCAGCAAACTAGCGGGAGTGCTTGAGCAGTTCTTC. Translation: CASKLAGVLEQFF.

V and J are TRBV2 and TRBJ2-1; unclear D gene. V was cut by 6 bases and J by 2 bases, with 8 bases left in between. In germline, CDR1 is SNHLY, CDR2 FYNNEI. The CDR3 consists of 13 residues. CDR3 protein: CASRFLTYNEQFF. CDR3 coding DNA: TGTGCCAGCAGGTTTCTAACCTACAATGAGCAGTTCTTC.

This chain joins TRBV6-5 and TRBJ1-2, with 8 bases that match TRBD1. In germline, CDR1 is MNHEY, CDR2 SVGAGI. This CDR3 comprises 15 residues. Trimming cost V 5 bases and J 4 bases; bases outside gene matches: 9. The CDR3 sequence is CASSTPGQVIYGYTF. CDR3 nucleotide sequence: TGTGCCAGCAGTACGCCGGGACAGGTGATCTATGGCTACACCTTC.

This clone was observed a single time. This sequence joins TRBV10-1 and TRBJ2-2; TRBD1 is a possible D gene (6 bases). Germline-derived CDR1 and CDR2 are WNHNN and SYGVQD (reference sequence). V dropped 3 bases and J dropped 4 bases, with 15 bases sitting between them. This CDR3 spans 16 amino acids. This chain's CDR3 is CASSELNNRVTGELFF. CDR3 bases: TGCGCCAGCAGTGAACTTAACAACAGGGTCACCGGGGAGCTGTTTTTT.

This chain connects TRBV4-2 to TRBJ2-1; the D gene is possibly TRBD2 (5 bases). Germline loops: CDR1 LGHNA, CDR2 YNFKEQ. This CDR3 region has 16 residues. V gave up 4 bases and J gave up 6 bases, with 19 bases separating them. CDR3 loop: CASSPAEGVGINEQFF. The CDR3 nucleotides read TGTGCCAGCAGCCCAGCCGAGGGTGTGGGCATCAATGAGCAGTTCTTC.

CDR3 protein: CAWSRSGNEKLFF. In DNA form, the CDR3 reads TGTGCCTGGAGTCGGTCAGGGAATGAAAAACTGTTTTTT. V and J are TRBV30 and TRBJ1-4; D is possibly TRBD1 (5 bases). V was clipped by 2 bases and J by 5 bases, with 9 bases between them. The CDR3 length is 13 residues. Germline values: CDR1 GTSNPN, CDR2 SVGIG (reference sequence).